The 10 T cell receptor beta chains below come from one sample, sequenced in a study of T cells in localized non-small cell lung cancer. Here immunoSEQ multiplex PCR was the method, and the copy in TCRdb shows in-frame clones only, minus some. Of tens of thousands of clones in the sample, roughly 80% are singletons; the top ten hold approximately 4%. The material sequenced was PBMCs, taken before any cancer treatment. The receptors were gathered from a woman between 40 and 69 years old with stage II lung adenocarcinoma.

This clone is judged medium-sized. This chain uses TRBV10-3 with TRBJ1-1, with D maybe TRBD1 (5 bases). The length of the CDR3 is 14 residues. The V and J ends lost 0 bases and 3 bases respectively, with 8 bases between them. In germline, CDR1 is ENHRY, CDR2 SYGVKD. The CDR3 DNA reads TGTGCCATCAGTGAGTCTGGGGACGACACTGAAGCTTTCTTT. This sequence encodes CAISESGDDTEAFF.

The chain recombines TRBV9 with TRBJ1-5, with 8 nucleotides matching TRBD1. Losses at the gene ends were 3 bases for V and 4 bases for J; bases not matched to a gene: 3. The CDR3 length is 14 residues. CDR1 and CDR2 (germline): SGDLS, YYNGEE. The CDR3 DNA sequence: TGTGCCAGCAGCGGGGGGGACAGGAATCAGCCCCAGCATTTT. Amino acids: CASSGGDRNQPQHF.

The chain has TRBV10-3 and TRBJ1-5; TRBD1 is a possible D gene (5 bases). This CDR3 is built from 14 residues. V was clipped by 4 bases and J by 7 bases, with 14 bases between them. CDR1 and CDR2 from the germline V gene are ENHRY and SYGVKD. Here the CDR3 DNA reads TGTGCCATCAGTGGGGGGGGATCAGGGCAGCCCCAGCATTTT. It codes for CAISGGGSGQPQHF.

In DNA, the CDR3 is TGTGCCAGCAGCGCCGAGGGACCTCATCCCCAGTATTTT. Amino acids: CASSAEGPHPQYF. The chain is built from TRBV6-1 and TRBJ2-3; the D call may be TRBD1 or TRBD2 (5 bases each). There are 13 residues in the CDR3. V was shortened by 6 bases and J by 12 bases, with 19 bases between the two germline ends. CDR1 MNHNS and CDR2 SASEGT come from the germline V gene.

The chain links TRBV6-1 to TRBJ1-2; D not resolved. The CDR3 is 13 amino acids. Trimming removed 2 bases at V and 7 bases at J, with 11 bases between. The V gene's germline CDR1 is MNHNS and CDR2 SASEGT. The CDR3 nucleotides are TGTGCCAGCAGTGAAACCCCCGAGTTTGGCTACACCTTC. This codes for CASSETPEFGYTF.

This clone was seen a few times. The CDR3, as DNA: TGTGCCTGGAGGGAACCACCGGGACAGGGAACTAACTATGGCTACACCTTC. This encodes CAWREPPGQGTNYGYTF. J is TRBJ1-2 and V is TRBV30, with 9 bases lining up with TRBD1. The CDR3 is 17 amino acids. Looked up from germline, CDR1 is GTSNPN and CDR2 is SVGIG (reference sequence). The ends lost 3 bases at V and 0 bases at J; junction bases unmatched: 11. The full variable domain, rest sourced from reference TRBV30 and TRBJ1-2, is SQTIHQWPATLVQPVGSPLSLECTVEGTSNPNLYWYRQAAGRGLQLLFYSVGIGQISSEVPQNLSASRPQDRQFILSSKKLLLSDSGFYLCAWREPPGQGTNYGYTFGSGTRLTVV.

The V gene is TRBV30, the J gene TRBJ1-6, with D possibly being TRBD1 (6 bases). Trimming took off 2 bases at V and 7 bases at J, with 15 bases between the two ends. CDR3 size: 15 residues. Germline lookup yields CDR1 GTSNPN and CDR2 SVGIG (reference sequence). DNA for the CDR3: TGTGCCTGGAGTAGAGGGGGAGCCGGCAATTCACCCCTCCACTTT. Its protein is CAWSRGGAGNSPLHF.

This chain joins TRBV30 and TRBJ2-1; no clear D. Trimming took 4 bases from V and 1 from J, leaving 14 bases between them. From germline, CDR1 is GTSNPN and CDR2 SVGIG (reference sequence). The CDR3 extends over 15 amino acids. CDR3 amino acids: CAWTSDTRSYNEQFF. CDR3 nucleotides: TGTGCCTGGACCAGTGACACCCGATCCTACAATGAGCAGTTCTTC.

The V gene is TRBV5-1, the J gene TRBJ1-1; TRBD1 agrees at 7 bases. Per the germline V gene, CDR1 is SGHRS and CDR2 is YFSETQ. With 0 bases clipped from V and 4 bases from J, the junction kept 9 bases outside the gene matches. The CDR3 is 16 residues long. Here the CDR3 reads CASSLASTAGGTEAFF. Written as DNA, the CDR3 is TGCGCCAGCAGCTTGGCTAGTACGGCAGGGGGCACTGAAGCTTTCTTT.

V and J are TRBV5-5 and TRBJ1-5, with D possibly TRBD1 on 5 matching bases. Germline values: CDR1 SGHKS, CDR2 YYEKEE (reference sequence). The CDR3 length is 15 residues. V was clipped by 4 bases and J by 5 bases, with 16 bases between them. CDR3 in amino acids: CASSQTVEGYQPQHF. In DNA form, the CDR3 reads TGTGCCAGCAGCCAGACTGTGGAGGGGTATCAGCCCCAGCATTTT.